This T cell receptor beta chain was sequenced during a study of T cell responses to AZD1222 COVID-19 vaccine. This clone is a singleton in its sample. Its antigen is undetermined. Deletions cut 5 bases from V and 6 bases from J, with 11 bases between. The germline gives CDR1 MDHEN, CDR2 SYDVKM. The CDR3 runs to 14 residues. Broader study findings: After two AZD1222 doses, spike-specific TCR breadth and depth rose versus day 0.

Profiled with immunoSEQ multiplex PCR; TCRdb holds only in-frame clones, not every one. The data show roughly 160,000 clones, with 92% seen just once and around 1.3% held by the top ten. The J gene is TRBJ1-6, the V gene TRBV28; no definite D call. The source was peripheral blood, collected 28 days after the second AZD1222 dose. This sequence was found in an adult who received the AZD1222 COVID-19 vaccine. CDR3 protein: CASSVRVLNSPLHF. The CDR3 DNA reads as TGTGCCAGCAGTGTCAGAGTTCTTAATTCACCCCTCCACTTT.